Listed below are T cell receptor beta chains from one sample, sequenced in a study of technical replicates of blood from a handful of donors. Using immunoSEQ multiplex PCR, the repertoire was profiled, and TCRdb retains in-frame clones only, with some absent. Among 68,000 or so clones listed, 92% were seen once. Sequenced material: T cells isolated from PBMCs. These receptors originate from a human donor in good health. Each CDR3 is given with its conserved first and last residue. A D gene is named only where the DNA matches it firmly. Size tells how often a clone was seen (once, few, many) or the class of an expanded clone, and some rows leave it out.

D gene: TRBD1
J gene: TRBJ1-5
clone size: .
V gene: TRBV9
CDR3 DNA: TGTGCCAGCAGCGTAGGGGACAGGGACAATCAGCCCCAGCATTTT
CDR3 protein: CASSVGDRDNQPQHF

D gene: .
J gene: TRBJ2-6
clone size: .
V gene: TRBV9
CDR3 DNA: TGTGCCAGCAGCGTAGGGAGCTCTGGGGCCAACGTCCTGACTTTC
CDR3 protein: CASSVGSSGANVLTF

D gene: .
J gene: TRBJ2-7
clone size: .
V gene: TRBV6-5
CDR3 DNA: TGTGCCAGCAGTACCCAATTCGGCGAGCAGTACTTC
CDR3 protein: CASSTQFGEQYF

D gene: TRBD2
J gene: TRBJ2-1
clone size: .
V gene: TRBV5-5
CDR3 DNA: TGTGCCAGCAGCTGGGCGCTAGCGGGAGCGGCTGAGCAGTTCTTC
CDR3 protein: CASSWALAGAAEQFF

D gene: TRBD2
J gene: TRBJ2-5
clone size: .
V gene: TRBV7-9
CDR3 DNA: TGTGCCAGCAGCTTGGGGGGGGAAGAGACCCAGTACTTC
CDR3 protein: CASSLGGEETQYF

D gene: .
J gene: TRBJ2-5
clone size: .
V gene: TRBV5-4
CDR3 DNA: TGTGCCAGCAGCTGGTCAGCGTACCAAGAGACCCAGTACTTC
CDR3 protein: CASSWSAYQETQYF

D gene: .
J gene: TRBJ2-1
clone size: once
V gene: TRBV27
CDR3 DNA: TGTGCCAGCAGTTTATGGGCGGGTTACAATGAGCAGTTCTTC
CDR3 protein: CASSLWAGYNEQFF

D gene: .
J gene: TRBJ1-2
clone size: .
V gene: TRBV9
CDR3 DNA: TGTGCCAGCAGCGCCTCCGGAGGGGCCCCAGGCTATGGCTACACCTTC
CDR3 protein: CASSASGGAPGYGYTF

D gene: .
J gene: TRBJ2-2
clone size: .
V gene: TRBV19
CDR3 DNA: TGTGCCAGTAGCCTGACAAGGAAAATCGAAACCGGGGAGCTGTTTTTT
CDR3 protein: CASSLTRKIETGELFF

D gene: .
J gene: TRBJ2-7
clone size: .
V gene: TRBV5-6
CDR3 DNA: TGTGCCAGCAGCTTGCGAGGGAACACTTACGAGCAGTACTTC
CDR3 protein: CASSLRGNTYEQYF

D gene: .
J gene: TRBJ2-3
clone size: .
V gene: TRBV4-2
CDR3 DNA: TGTGCCAGCAGCTTGCAATTTGCGTCTTCGCGCACAGATACGCAGTATTTT
CDR3 protein: CASSLQFASSRTDTQYF

D gene: .
J gene: TRBJ2-5
clone size: .
V gene: TRBV5-1
CDR3 DNA: TGCGCCAGCAGCTCGCAAGGGACTCAACAAGAGACCCAGTACTTC
CDR3 protein: CASSSQGTQQETQYF

D gene: .
J gene: TRBJ1-4
clone size: .
V gene: TRBV6-1
CDR3 DNA: TGTGCCAGCAGTGTGGTAGAGGGCGATGAAAAACTGTTTTTT
CDR3 protein: CASSVVEGDEKLFF

D gene: .
J gene: TRBJ1-1
clone size: few
V gene: TRBV19
CDR3 DNA: TGTGCCAGTAAAAGGGGATCGGGGCGGGGCACTGAAGCTTTCTTT
CDR3 protein: CASKRGSGRGTEAFF

D gene: .
J gene: TRBJ1-2
clone size: .
V gene: TRBV2
CDR3 DNA: TGTGCCAGCAGGATGTACAGGGACAAGAATAGCTACACCTTC
CDR3 protein: CASRMYRDKNSYTF

D gene: TRBD2
J gene: TRBJ2-1
clone size: .
V gene: TRBV5-1
CDR3 DNA: TGCGCCAGCAGCTTGGGTCGGACTAGGGGCCATGAGCAGTTCTTC
CDR3 protein: CASSLGRTRGHEQFF

D gene: TRBD1
J gene: TRBJ1-5
clone size: .
V gene: TRBV6-5
CDR3 DNA: TGTGCCAGCAGTTATGGACAGGGGTATCAGCCCCAGCATTTT
CDR3 protein: CASSYGQGYQPQHF

D gene: TRBD2
J gene: TRBJ2-3
clone size: .
V gene: TRBV6-6
CDR3 DNA: TGTGCCAGCGGGACTAGCGGGAGTGTTTACACAGATACGCAGTATTTT
CDR3 protein: CASGTSGSVYTDTQYF

D gene: .
J gene: TRBJ2-7
clone size: .
V gene: TRBV5-1
CDR3 DNA: TGCGCCAGCAGCCATGGCACAGCTTACGAGCAGTACTTC
CDR3 protein: CASSHGTAYEQYF

D gene: .
J gene: TRBJ2-3
clone size: .
V gene: TRBV4-1
CDR3 DNA: TGCGCCAGCAGCCAAGGAAGAGTAAGCACAGATACGCAGTATTTT
CDR3 protein: CASSQGRVSTDTQYF

D gene: TRBD1
J gene: TRBJ1-1
clone size: .
V gene: TRBV6-5
CDR3 DNA: TGTGCCAGCAGAAGGGACAGGGTGGAGGATTTCTTT
CDR3 protein: CASRRDRVEDFF

D gene: .
J gene: TRBJ1-1
clone size: .
V gene: TRBV5-5
CDR3 DNA: TGTGCCAGCAGCCAAAAGACAGGAGGCACTGAAGCTTTCTTT
CDR3 protein: CASSQKTGGTEAFF

D gene: TRBD2
J gene: TRBJ2-1
clone size: few
V gene: TRBV7-8
CDR3 DNA: TGTGCCAGCAGCCTACGGACTAGCGGGATAACATATGAGCAGTTCTTC
CDR3 protein: CASSLRTSGITYEQFF

D gene: .
J gene: TRBJ2-7
clone size: .
V gene: TRBV29-1
CDR3 DNA: TGCAGCGTTGAAGGGGGGCGCTCCTACGAGCAGTACTTC
CDR3 protein: CSVEGGRSYEQYF

D gene: .
J gene: TRBJ2-5
clone size: .
V gene: TRBV19
CDR3 DNA: TGTGCCAGTAGTATAGTCGCGAGAGAGACCCAGTACTTC
CDR3 protein: CASSIVARETQYF

D gene: TRBD1
J gene: TRBJ1-2
clone size: .
V gene: TRBV4-1
CDR3 DNA: TGCGCCAGCAGCCAACCGGGACAGGGGGCAGGTGGCTACACCTTC
CDR3 protein: CASSQPGQGAGGYTF

D gene: TRBD1
J gene: TRBJ2-7
clone size: .
V gene: TRBV10-3
CDR3 DNA: TGTGCCATCAGGGCCCGGGACAGGGACGAGCAGTACTTC
CDR3 protein: CAIRARDRDEQYF

D gene: .
J gene: TRBJ2-7
clone size: .
V gene: TRBV7-2
CDR3 DNA: TGTGCCAGCAGCCGGGACACGTCCTACGAGCAGTACTTC
CDR3 protein: CASSRDTSYEQYF

D gene: .
J gene: TRBJ1-1
clone size: few
V gene: TRBV15
CDR3 DNA: TGTGCCACCAGCAGAGCCTGGAACACTGAAGCTTTCTTT
CDR3 protein: CATSRAWNTEAFF

D gene: .
J gene: TRBJ1-1
clone size: .
V gene: TRBV7-9
CDR3 DNA: TGTGCCAGCAGGTACTCCACAGGGACCACTGAAGCTTTCTTT
CDR3 protein: CASRYSTGTTEAFF

D gene: TRBD1
J gene: TRBJ2-7
clone size: .
V gene: TRBV4-3
CDR3 DNA: TGCGCCAGCAGCCAAGGATTACCGGGACAGTACTACGAGCAGTACTTC
CDR3 protein: CASSQGLPGQYYEQYF

D gene: TRBD1
J gene: TRBJ1-5
clone size: .
V gene: TRBV15
CDR3 DNA: TGTGCCACCAGCAGAGATCAGGCAGGGGGTCAGCCCCAGCATTTT
CDR3 protein: CATSRDQAGGQPQHF

D gene: TRBD1
J gene: TRBJ1-2
clone size: .
V gene: TRBV27
CDR3 DNA: TGTGCCAGCGGTCGACAGGGGGGTAACTATGGCTACACCTTC
CDR3 protein: CASGRQGGNYGYTF

D gene: TRBD2
J gene: TRBJ2-7
clone size: few
V gene: TRBV19
CDR3 DNA: TGTGCCAGTAGTACAACTAGCGGGAGGAGCTACGAGCAGTACTTC
CDR3 protein: CASSTTSGRSYEQYF

D gene: TRBD1
J gene: TRBJ1-1
clone size: .
V gene: TRBV5-6
CDR3 DNA: TGTGCCAGCAGCTTGGCGACAGGGATGACTTTCTTT
CDR3 protein: CASSLATGMTFF

D gene: TRBD2
J gene: TRBJ2-1
clone size: .
V gene: TRBV6-5
CDR3 DNA: TGTGCCAGCAGTTACTCTAGCGGGGGGGTCAATGAGCAGTTCTTC
CDR3 protein: CASSYSSGGVNEQFF

D gene: .
J gene: TRBJ2-3
clone size: .
V gene: TRBV10-3
CDR3 DNA: TGTGCCATCAGCAGCGCGGGGAGCGTGCAGTATTTT
CDR3 protein: CAISSAGSVQYF

D gene: .
J gene: TRBJ2-6
clone size: .
V gene: TRBV30
CDR3 DNA: TGTGCCTGGAGTGTACGGGGGACTGGGGCCAACGTCCTGACTTTC
CDR3 protein: CAWSVRGTGANVLTF

D gene: .
J gene: TRBJ1-3
clone size: .
V gene: TRBV30
CDR3 DNA: TGTGCCTGGAGTCAGGGCTACTCTGGAAACACCATATATTTT
CDR3 protein: CAWSQGYSGNTIYF

D gene: .
J gene: TRBJ1-3
clone size: .
V gene: TRBV5-6
CDR3 DNA: TGTGCCAGCAGCTTGGGAGACTCTGGAAACACCATATATTTT
CDR3 protein: CASSLGDSGNTIYF

D gene: .
J gene: TRBJ2-7
clone size: .
V gene: TRBV19
CDR3 DNA: TGTGCCAGTAGTGATACAGGGAACGCCTACGAGCAGTACTTC
CDR3 protein: CASSDTGNAYEQYF

D gene: TRBD1
J gene: TRBJ2-1
clone size: .
V gene: TRBV5-3
CDR3 DNA: TGTGCCAGCCCCCGGGACAGGATATACAATGAGCAGTTCTTC
CDR3 protein: CASPRDRIYNEQFF

D gene: .
J gene: TRBJ1-5
clone size: .
V gene: TRBV11-3
CDR3 DNA: TGTGCCAGCATTAACCCTGGGGAGGGAGGGTCCCAGCCCCAGCATTTT
CDR3 protein: CASINPGEGGSQPQHF

D gene: TRBD1
J gene: TRBJ2-7
clone size: .
V gene: TRBV4-2
CDR3 DNA: TGTGCCAGCAGCCAAGAGGACAGGGGAATCTACGAGCAGTACTTC
CDR3 protein: CASSQEDRGIYEQYF